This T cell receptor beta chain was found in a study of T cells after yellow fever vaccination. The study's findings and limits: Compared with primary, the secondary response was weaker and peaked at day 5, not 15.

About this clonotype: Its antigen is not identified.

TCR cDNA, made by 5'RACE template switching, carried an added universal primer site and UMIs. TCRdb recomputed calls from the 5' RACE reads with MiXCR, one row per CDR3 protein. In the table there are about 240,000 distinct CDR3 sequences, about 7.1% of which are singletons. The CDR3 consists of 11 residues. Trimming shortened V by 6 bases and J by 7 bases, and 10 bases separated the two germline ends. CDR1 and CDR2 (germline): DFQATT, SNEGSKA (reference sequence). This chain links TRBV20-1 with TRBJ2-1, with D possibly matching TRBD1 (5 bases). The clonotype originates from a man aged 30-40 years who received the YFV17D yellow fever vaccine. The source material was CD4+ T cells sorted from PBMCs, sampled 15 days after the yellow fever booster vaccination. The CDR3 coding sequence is TGCAGTGCCTCAAGGGGTAATGAGCAGTTCTTC. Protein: CSASRGNEQFF.